The 10 T cell receptor beta chains given below trace back to one sample, sequenced in a study of CD4 T cell repertoires and nickel. TCRdb re-called the RT-PCR reads through MiXCR, storing one row per CDR3 protein. The table lists 240 or so distinct CDR3 sequences, approximately 70% of them singletons. The sample consisted of CD4+ T cells from blood, not recorded whether cultured. These receptor sequences come from a human donor in a nickel allergy study, with or without nickel allergy (not recorded which). It is not recorded whether this sample comes from one donor or several.

This chain links TRBV30 with TRBJ1-1; 7 positions agree with TRBD1. V gave up 2 bases and J gave up 4 bases; unmatched junction bases: 4. CDR3 length equals 13 residues. CDR1 GTSNPN and CDR2 SVGIG come from the germline V gene (reference sequence). CDR3 sequence (DNA): TGTGCCTGGAGTAAGGGGGCGATCACTGAAGCTTTCTTT. Its translation: CAWSKGAITEAFF.

The chain joins TRBV2 to TRBJ1-2; possible D gene TRBD1, 6 bases. The CDR3 consists of 13 residues. The V and J ends lost 6 bases and 3 bases respectively, with 11 bases between them. Germline assignment: CDR1 SNHLY and CDR2 FYNNEI. The CDR3 DNA is TGTGCCAGCAGCCAAAACAGGGACTATGGCTACACCTTC. Translation: CASSQNRDYGYTF.

V gene TRBV20-1 combines with J gene TRBJ1-1, with 9 positions matching TRBD1. J was trimmed by 8 bases and V by 4 bases; bases with no gene match: 8. Germline-derived CDR1 and CDR2 are DFQATT and SNEGSKA (reference sequence). This CDR3 has 13 residues. CDR3 bases: TGCAGTGCTACGCCCGGGACAGGGAGCGAAGCTTTCTTT. Encoded protein: CSATPGTGSEAFF.

This rearrangement joins TRBV3-1 to TRBJ1-4; no definite D call. V shed 1 base and J shed 10 bases, with 10 bases lying between them. This CDR3 spans 13 amino acids. CDR1 LGHDT and CDR2 YNNKEL come from the germline V gene (reference sequence). The CDR3 loop reads CASSQVRMGKLFF. The CDR3 DNA is TGTGCCAGCAGCCAAGTTAGGATGGGAAAACTGTTTTTT.

V is TRBV7-9 and J is TRBJ1-5; possibly TRBD1 for D (6 bases). Germline CDR1 is SEHNR and CDR2 is FQNEAQ (reference sequence). The CDR3 sequence is 10 residues long. The CDR3 here is CMGAHQPQHF. The CDR3, as DNA: TGTATGGGGGCTCATCAGCCCCAGCATTTT.

CDR3 residues: CASSLVGDEQYF. In DNA form, the CDR3 reads TGTGCCAGCAGCTTAGTAGGGGACGAGCAGTACTTC. This chain joins TRBV11-2 and TRBJ2-7; D possibly corresponds to TRBD1 (5 bases). V was cut by 1 base and J by 5 bases, with 6 bases left in between. This CDR3 region has 12 residues. CDR1 and CDR2 from the germline V gene are SGHAT and FQNNGV.

V is TRBV27 and J is TRBJ1-2; possible D gene TRBD1, 5 bases. CDR1 is MNHEY and CDR2 is SMNVEV in the germline V gene (reference sequence). V gave up 2 bases and J gave up 3 bases, with 10 bases separating them. The CDR3 sequence is 14 residues long. CDR3 nucleotide sequence: TGTGCCAGCAGTTTAGTGCAGGGCCACTATGGCTACACCTTC. Translating it yields CASSLVQGHYGYTF.

The CDR3 nucleotides read TGCGCCAGCAGCTCGCCGTTGGGGGCCAACGTCCTGACTTTC. Amino acid sequence: CASSSPLGANVLTF. The chain combines TRBV5-1 with TRBJ2-6; no clear D gene. Between the trimmed V and J ends, which lost 3 bases and 4 bases, there was a span of 8 bases. The CDR3 is 14 residues long. Germline V gene sequence: CDR1 SGHRS, CDR2 YFSETQ.

J is TRBJ2-1 and V is TRBV29-1; D unclear. Germline V gene data show CDR1 as SQVTM and CDR2 as ANQGSEA. Trimming left V 8 bases short and J 8 bases short, with 16 bases between. The CDR3 runs 12 residues. The CDR3 coding sequence is TGCAGCTCTTCCCCGTGGAACGATGAGCAGTTCTTC. Translation gives CSSSPWNDEQFF.

The chain joins TRBV19 to TRBJ2-2; 9 positions agree with TRBD1. The CDR3 totals 16 residues. Germline trimming cut 10 bases from V and 2 bases from J; bases unmatched to any gene: 11. In germline, CDR1 is LNHDA, CDR2 SQIVND (reference sequence). Written as DNA, the CDR3 is TGTGCCATCGATACAGGGGGCGCTAGCAACACCGGGGAGCTGTTTTTT. This translates into CAIDTGGASNTGELFF.